This TCR beta chain derives from a study of blood T cell repertoires in COVID-19. In the study overall: Sites in the United States, Italy and Spain provided acute and convalescent COVID-19 samples. Sources were T cells, B-cell-depleted T cells, or PBMCs; the material itself was cDNA or gDNA.

Here immunoSEQ multiplex PCR was the method, and the copy in TCRdb shows in-frame clones only, minus some. The repertoire holds almost 95,000 clones, with around three quarters as singletons. This clone was seen a few times. The receptor's source is an older woman in a cohort sampled during active or convalescent COVID-19. Sequencing input: peripheral blood.

The CDR3 DNA sequence: TGTGCCAGCAGCTTTCGACTTGGGGGCGGCAATCAGCCCCAGCATTTT. It encodes CASSFRLGGGNQPQHF. This chain connects TRBV7-2 to TRBJ1-5; possibly TRBD1 for D (6 bases). V was clipped by 3 bases and J by 2 bases, with 14 bases between them. The V gene's germline CDR1 is SGHTA and CDR2 FQGNSA. CDR3 length: 16 amino acids.